This T cell receptor beta chain was sequenced in a study of glioma-infiltrating T cells. Using RNA template, CDR3s of TCR alpha and beta were amplified with iRepertoire arm-PCR. TCRdb reprocessed the multiplex PCR reads with MiXCR, giving one entry per CDR3 protein. The table records about 200,000 distinct CDR3 sequences, approximately 30% of them present only once. General study points: Only very few CDR3 sequences appeared in both tissue and blood.

The length of the CDR3 is 14 residues. With 4 bases removed from V and 6 bases from J, the gap between germline ends came to 14 bases. Per germline, CDR1 LNHDA and CDR2 SQIVND (reference sequence). As for this clonotype: What it recognizes is unknown.

This clonotype was sampled from a human donor with low-grade glioma or glioblastoma, undergoing nonglioma brain surgery, or in good health (not recorded which). This chain joins TRBV19 and TRBJ2-3, with D possibly called TRBD1 or TRBD2 (5 bases each). The specimen was glioma tissue, nonneoplastic brain tissue, or PBMCs (not recorded which). Written as DNA, the CDR3 is TGTGCCAGTAGTACCTTGTTGGGGGACGATACGCAGTATTTT. This codes for CASSTLLGDDTQYF. The full variable domain, with the rest looked up from reference TRBV19 and TRBJ2-3, is DGGITQSPKYLFRKEGQNVTLSCEQNLNHDAMYWYRQDPGQGLRLIYYSQIVNDFQKGDIAEGYSVSREKKESFPLTVTSAQKNPTAFYLCASSTLLGDDTQYFGPGTRLTVL.